This T cell receptor (beta chain) derives from a study of blood T cells in healthy people across ages. Germline loops: CDR1 SGHVS, CDR2 FNYEAQ. The CDR3 has 13 amino acids. Trimming removed 2 bases from V and 7 bases from J, with 11 bases in between. For the second PCR, which ran for about 7 to 12 cycles, a sample-barcoded 5' primer and a J-beta primer mix were used. Each CDR3 protein is one row after TCRdb ran MiXCR on the 5' RACE reads. The data contain roughly 1,800,000 distinct CDR3 sequences, roughly 52% of them singletons. The gene calls are TRBV7-6 and TRBJ1-2; D not certain. Input material: blood. The TCR sequence derives from a woman between 35 and 50 years old in good health. The CDR3 loop reads CASSLLDHGGYTF. Written as DNA, the CDR3 is TGTGCCAGCAGCTTACTCGACCACGGTGGCTACACCTTC.